The present T cell receptor (beta chain) was sequenced within a study of T-cell reconstitution after alpha-beta-depleted transplantation in children. Findings of the study overall: It was newly produced T cells that mostly accounted for T-cell counts and diversity one year after transplant. Expanded clones from the graft, numbering several hundred, reportedly supplied alpha-beta T cells about two months after transplant. For some patients, TCRbeta diversity was high at day 60 because of recipient T cells and thymic progenitors that survived.

Trimming took 2 bases from V and 8 from J, leaving 7 bases between them. The length of the CDR3 is 13 residues. CDR1 LGHNA and CDR2 YNFKEQ come from the germline V gene. During its preparation, the TCRbeta library received unique molecular identifiers. In TCRdb, the PCR reads were re-called with MiXCR into one record per CDR3 protein. The repertoire has 600,000 to 800,000 distinct CDR3 sequences, around 13% of them found once; the top ten carry roughly 0.84%. This clonotype was detected ten times or more. What it binds is unknown. The receptor was derived from a girl under 10 years old with congenital amegakaryocytic thrombocytopenia, due to receive a stem cell transplant. The J gene is TRBJ1-6, the V gene TRBV4-2; D ambiguous. This specimen was PBMCs, taken before TCRalphabeta/CD19-depleted stem cell transplant. The CDR3 DNA reads as TGTGCCAGCAGCCAAAGTCTAGATTCACCCCTCCACTTT. Its protein is CASSQSLDSPLHF.